Below, one TCR beta chain is given with its context. Its antigen is unknown. This sample is part of a study of response to subunit inactivated influenza vaccine. TCRdb re-analysed the RT-PCR reads in MiXCR, keeping a single row per CDR3 protein. Altogether just over 300,000 distinct CDR3 sequences are present, around 20% being singletons, with the ten largest covering 10%. The CDR3 runs to 14 residues. J lost 3 bases, V lost 6 bases, and 8 bases had no gene match. The germline V gene encodes CDR1 MDHEN and CDR2 SYDVKM. Study results and caveats: It was suggested by the authors that few new T cells are recruited by each seasonal influenza vaccination.

The chain couples TRBV28 to TRBJ2-7, with TRBD1 matching 7 bases. The receptor was derived from a man between 50 and 75 years old who received an inactivated influenza vaccine. Sequenced here: PBMCs from blood, sampled approximately 22 months after vaccination. CDR3 region: CASRAGTVHYEQYF. The CDR3 coding sequence is TGTGCCAGCAGGGCCGGGACAGTGCACTACGAGCAGTACTTC.